This is a list of T cell receptor beta chains from one sample in a study of early T cells in non-severe SARS-CoV-2 infection. One entry per CDR3 protein, called by TCRdb with MiXCR from the 5' RACE reads. The sample includes roughly 80,000 distinct CDR3 sequences, around 15% seen only once; the top ten take about 3%. The specimen was whole blood. All receptors come from an adult who was a healthcare worker with PCR-confirmed SARS-CoV-2 infection or an uninfected control (not recorded which). Both conserved end residues are part of each CDR3. Each record gives: D gene, clone size, J gene, V gene, CDR3 protein, CDR3 DNA. D genes are given only for firm matches. The size of a clone is reported for some rows only, either as once, few or many, or as a class for expanded clones.

. | . | TRBJ2-4 | TRBV11-2 | CASSLGGELGKNIQYF | TGTGCCAGCAGCTTAGGGGGGGAGTTGGGTAAAAACATTCAGTACTTC
. | few | TRBJ2-3 | TRBV18 | CASSPTGKKTYTDTQYF | TGTGCCAGCTCACCGACGGGTAAGAAGACCTACACAGATACGCAGTATTTT
. | few | TRBJ2-2 | TRBV12-3/TRBV12-4 | CASSGGLLTGELFF | TGTGCCAGCAGTGGGGGACTCCTCACCGGGGAGCTGTTTTTT
. | many | TRBJ2-5 | TRBV7-2 | CASSPIPRVLKETQYF | TGTGCCAGCAGCCCTATCCCCAGAGTGCTTAAAGAGACCCAGTACTTC
TRBD2 | . | TRBJ2-2 | TRBV29-1 | CSVAGPTGELFF | TGCAGCGTAGCGGGACCTACCGGGGAGCTGTTTTTT
TRBD1 | many | TRBJ1-2 | TRBV15 | CATSRVGQGDGYTF | TGTGCCACCAGCAGAGTCGGGCAGGGGGATGGCTACACCTTC
. | many | TRBJ2-1 | TRBV10-2 | CASSEPGLNEQFF | TGCGCCAGCAGTGAGCCTGGCCTGAATGAGCAGTTCTTC
TRBD1 | many | TRBJ2-7 | TRBV29-1 | CSVSDRGLSYEQYF | TGCAGCGTTTCCGACAGGGGCCTCTCCTACGAGCAGTACTTC
TRBD2 | many | TRBJ2-3 | TRBV7-9 | CASSFASGNTDTQYF | TGTGCCAGCAGCTTTGCTAGCGGGAATACAGATACGCAGTATTTT
. | . | TRBJ2-6 | TRBV3-1 | CASSLNYGGPWGSGANVLTF | TGTGCCAGCAGCCTGAACTACGGCGGGCCCTGGGGGTCTGGGGCCAACGTCCTGACTTTC
TRBD2 | many | TRBJ2-1 | TRBV25-1 | CASGGTSGYNEQFF | TGTGCCAGCGGAGGGACTAGCGGGTACAATGAGCAGTTCTTC
TRBD2 | many | TRBJ2-3 | TRBV20-1 | CSAMKGLLLTDTQYF | TGCAGTGCTATGAAGGGACTACTCCTCACAGATACGCAGTATTTT
TRBD2 | . | TRBJ2-1 | TRBV7-2 | CASSRSGGYNEQFF | TGTGCCAGCAGCCGATCGGGGGGTTACAATGAGCAGTTCTTC
TRBD2 | many | TRBJ2-5 | TRBV29-1 | CSVEGEGPQETQYF | TGCAGCGTTGAAGGGGAGGGGCCCCAAGAGACCCAGTACTTC
. | few | TRBJ2-7 | TRBV29-1 | CSVALGQSYEQYF | TGCAGCGTTGCCCTCGGACAGTCCTACGAGCAGTACTTC
TRBD2 | few | TRBJ2-1 | TRBV4-2 | CASSPGTSPNEQFF | TGTGCCAGCAGCCCTGGGACTAGTCCCAATGAGCAGTTCTTC
. | few | TRBJ1-4 | TRBV5-1 | CASSSSATNEKLFF | TGCGCCAGCAGCAGCTCTGCAACTAATGAAAAACTGTTTTTT
. | few | TRBJ2-1 | TRBV2 | CASSVPFGAHYNEQFF | TGTGCCAGCAGTGTCCCATTCGGCGCGCACTACAATGAGCAGTTCTTC
. | few | TRBJ2-3 | TRBV6-6 | CASSLDSTDTQYF | TGTGCCAGCAGCCTGGACTCCACAGATACGCAGTATTTT
. | few | TRBJ1-6 | TRBV9 | CASAAEDRYNSPLHF | TGTGCCAGCGCCGCCGAGGACAGATATAATTCACCCCTCCACTTT
. | many | TRBJ2-3 | TRBV12-3/TRBV12-4 | CASSPPPTDPSTDTQYF | TGTGCCAGCAGTCCCCCCCCAACGGACCCTAGCACAGATACGCAGTATTTT
. | . | TRBJ2-7 | TRBV18 | CASSRGVGTYEQYF | TGTGCCAGCTCACGGGGCGTAGGAACCTACGAGCAGTACTTC
TRBD2 | . | TRBJ2-2 | TRBV6-1 | CDSSVRRGAGGELFF | TGTGACAGCAGTGTTAGGCGGGGGGCCGGCGGGGAGCTGTTTTTT
. | many | TRBJ2-6 | TRBV7-6 | CASSVPGARGANVLTF | TGTGCCAGCAGCGTACCCGGGGCGCGTGGGGCCAACGTCCTGACTTTC
. | . | TRBJ1-2 | TRBV29-1 | CSHETGIRGYTF | TGCAGCCACGAAACAGGGATAAGGGGCTACACCTTC
. | . | TRBJ1-5 | TRBV29-1 | CSVGEGVNQPQHF | TGCAGCGTTGGAGAGGGGGTCAATCAGCCCCAGCATTTT
TRBD2 | . | TRBJ2-1 | TRBV18 | CASSPRTSGNNEQFF | TGTGCCAGCTCACCACGGACTAGCGGGAACAATGAGCAGTTCTTC
TRBD1 | . | TRBJ2-3 | TRBV10-3 | CAISESEHRGTDTQYF | TGTGCCATCAGTGAGTCGGAACACAGGGGAACAGATACGCAGTATTTT
TRBD1 | . | TRBJ1-6 | TRBV6-5 | CASSILGQGYSPLHF | TGTGCCAGCAGTATTCTAGGACAGGGGTATTCACCCCTCCACTTT
TRBD2 | . | TRBJ2-1 | TRBV7-9 | CASSPTSGRAGFSNEQFF | TGTGCCAGCAGCCCAACTAGCGGGAGGGCCGGTTTTTCCAATGAGCAGTTCTTC
TRBD1 | few | TRBJ1-5 | TRBV29-1 | CSVEETGGNQPQHF | TGCAGCGTTGAAGAAACAGGGGGCAATCAGCCCCAGCATTTT
. | few | TRBJ1-4 | TRBV18 | CASSPRDISQALFF | TGTGCCAGCTCACCACGAGACATCTCACAGGCACTGTTTTTT
. | . | TRBJ2-7 | TRBV28 | CASLQGLPYEQYF | TGTGCCAGTCTACAGGGACTTCCCTACGAGCAGTACTTC
TRBD2 | few | TRBJ2-1 | TRBV7-9 | CASSTSGRRHNEQFF | TGTGCCAGCAGCACTAGCGGGAGACGACACAATGAGCAGTTCTTC
. | many | TRBJ2-1 | TRBV11-2 | CASSLGGVNEQFF | TGTGCCAGCAGCTTAGGAGGGGTGAATGAGCAGTTCTTC
. | many | TRBJ2-7 | TRBV5-1 | CASNQAPVAHEQYF | TGCGCCAGCAATCAGGCCCCGGTGGCCCACGAGCAGTACTTC
. | many | TRBJ1-1 | TRBV14 | CASSQAHRGAEAFF | TGTGCCAGCAGCCAAGCTCACCGGGGGGCTGAAGCTTTCTTT
. | many | TRBJ2-7 | TRBV11-2 | CASSFGGGRSYEQYF | TGTGCCAGCAGCTTCGGGGGAGGACGATCCTACGAGCAGTACTTC
. | many | TRBJ2-1 | TRBV7-2 | CASSLFPPRPYNEQFF | TGTGCCAGCAGCTTATTCCCTCCACGCCCTTACAATGAGCAGTTCTTC
TRBD2 | . | TRBJ2-2 | TRBV5-1 | CASTLRGANTGELFF | TGCGCCAGCACGCTTCGGGGGGCGAACACCGGGGAGCTGTTTTTT
. | . | TRBJ2-5 | TRBV29-1 | CSAELAETQYF | TGCAGCGCTGAGCTGGCGGAGACCCAGTACTTC
TRBD1 | many | TRBJ2-5 | TRBV18 | CASSPGQVQETQYF | TGTGCCAGCTCACCTGGACAGGTTCAAGAGACCCAGTACTTC
. | . | TRBJ2-5 | TRBV27 | CASSPHPGRGQETQYF | TGTGCCAGCAGCCCCCATCCGGGCAGGGGTCAAGAGACCCAGTACTTC
. | few | TRBJ2-7 | TRBV5-1 | CASRGEGARTYEQYF | TGCGCCAGCCGTGGGGAGGGGGCGCGAACCTACGAGCAGTACTTC
. | few | TRBJ2-3 | TRBV12-3/TRBV12-4 | CASSPDWSLDTQYF | TGTGCCAGCAGCCCGGACTGGAGTCTGGATACGCAGTATTTT